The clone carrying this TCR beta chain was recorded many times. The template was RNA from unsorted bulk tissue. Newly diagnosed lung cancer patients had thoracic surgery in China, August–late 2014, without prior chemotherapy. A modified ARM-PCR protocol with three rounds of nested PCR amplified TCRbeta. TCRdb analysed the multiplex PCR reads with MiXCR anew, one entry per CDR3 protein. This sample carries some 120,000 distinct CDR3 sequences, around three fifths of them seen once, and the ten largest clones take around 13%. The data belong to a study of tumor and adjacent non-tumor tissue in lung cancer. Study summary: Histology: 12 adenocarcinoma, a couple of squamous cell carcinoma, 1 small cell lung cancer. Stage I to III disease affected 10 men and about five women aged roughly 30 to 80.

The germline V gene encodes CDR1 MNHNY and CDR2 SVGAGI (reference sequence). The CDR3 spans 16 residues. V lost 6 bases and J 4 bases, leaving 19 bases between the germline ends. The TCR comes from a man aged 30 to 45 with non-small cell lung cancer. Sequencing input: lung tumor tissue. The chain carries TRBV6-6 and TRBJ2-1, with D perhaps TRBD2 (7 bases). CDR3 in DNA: TGTGCCAGCAGCCAAGCAGGGGCTAGCGGTTACAATGAGCAGTTCTTC. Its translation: CASSQAGASGYNEQFF.